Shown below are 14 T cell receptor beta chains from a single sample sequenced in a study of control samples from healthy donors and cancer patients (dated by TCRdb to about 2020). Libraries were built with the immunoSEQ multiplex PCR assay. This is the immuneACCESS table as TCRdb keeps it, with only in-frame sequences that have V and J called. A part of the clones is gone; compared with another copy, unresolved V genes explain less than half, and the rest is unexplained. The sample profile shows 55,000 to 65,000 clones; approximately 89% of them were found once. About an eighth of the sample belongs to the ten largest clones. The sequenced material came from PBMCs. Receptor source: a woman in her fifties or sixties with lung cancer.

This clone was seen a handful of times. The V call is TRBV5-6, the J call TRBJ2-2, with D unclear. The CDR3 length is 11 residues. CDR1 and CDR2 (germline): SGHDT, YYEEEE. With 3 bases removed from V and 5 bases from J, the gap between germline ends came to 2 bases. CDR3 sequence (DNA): TGTGCCAGCAGCTATACCGGGGAGCTGTTTTTT. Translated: CASSYTGELFF.

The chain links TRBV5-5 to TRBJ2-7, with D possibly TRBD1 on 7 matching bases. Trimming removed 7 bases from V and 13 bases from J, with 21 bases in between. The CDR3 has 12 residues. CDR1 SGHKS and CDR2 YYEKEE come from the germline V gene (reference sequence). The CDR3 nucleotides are TGTGCCAGCGTAACCCAGGGGGGACCGGTATACTTC. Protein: CASVTQGGPVYF.

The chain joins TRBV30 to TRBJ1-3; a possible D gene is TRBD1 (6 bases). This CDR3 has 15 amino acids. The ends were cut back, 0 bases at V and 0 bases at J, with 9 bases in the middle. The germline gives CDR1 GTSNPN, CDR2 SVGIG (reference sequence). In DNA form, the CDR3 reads TGTGCCTGGAGTGTGGACAGCAACTCTGGAAACACCATATATTTT. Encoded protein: CAWSVDSNSGNTIYF.

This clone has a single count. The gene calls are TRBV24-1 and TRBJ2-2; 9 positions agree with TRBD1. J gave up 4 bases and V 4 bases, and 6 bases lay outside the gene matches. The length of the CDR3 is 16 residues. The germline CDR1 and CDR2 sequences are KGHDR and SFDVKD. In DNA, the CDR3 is TGTGCCACCAGTGAGGGAGACAGGGGGGGCACCGGGGAGCTGTTTTTT. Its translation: CATSEGDRGGTGELFF.

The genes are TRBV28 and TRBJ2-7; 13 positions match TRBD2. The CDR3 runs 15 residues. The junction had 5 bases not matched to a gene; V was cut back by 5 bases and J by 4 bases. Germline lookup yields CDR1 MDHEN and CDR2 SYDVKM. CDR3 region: CASSRTSGSRYEQYF. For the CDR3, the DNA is TGTGCCAGCAGTCGGACTAGCGGGAGTAGGTACGAGCAGTACTTC.

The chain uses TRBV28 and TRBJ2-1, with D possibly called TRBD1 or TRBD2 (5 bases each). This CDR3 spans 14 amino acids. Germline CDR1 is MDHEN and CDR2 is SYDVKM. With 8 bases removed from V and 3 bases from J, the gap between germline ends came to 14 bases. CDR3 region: CASSGRGIYNEQFF. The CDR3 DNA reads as TGTGCCAGCTCGGGACGGGGAATCTACAATGAGCAGTTCTTC. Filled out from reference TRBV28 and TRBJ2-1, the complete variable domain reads DVKVTQSSRYLVKRTGEKVFLECVQDMDHENMFWYRQDPGLGLRLIYFSYDVKMKEKGDIPEGYSVSREKKERFSLILESASTNQTSMYLCASSGRGIYNEQFFGPGTRLTVL.

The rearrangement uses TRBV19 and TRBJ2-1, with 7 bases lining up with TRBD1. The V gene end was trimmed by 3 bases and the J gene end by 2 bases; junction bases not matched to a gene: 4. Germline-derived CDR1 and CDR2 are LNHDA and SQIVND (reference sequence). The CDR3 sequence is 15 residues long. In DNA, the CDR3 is TGTGCCAGTAGTATCATCCAGGGGGCCTACAATGAGCAGTTCTTC. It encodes CASSIIQGAYNEQFF. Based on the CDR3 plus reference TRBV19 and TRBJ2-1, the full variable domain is DGGITQSPKYLFRKEGQNVTLSCEQNLNHDAMYWYRQDPGQGLRLIYYSQIVNDFQKGDIAEGYSVSREKKESFPLTVTSAQKNPTAFYLCASSIIQGAYNEQFFGPGTRLTVL.

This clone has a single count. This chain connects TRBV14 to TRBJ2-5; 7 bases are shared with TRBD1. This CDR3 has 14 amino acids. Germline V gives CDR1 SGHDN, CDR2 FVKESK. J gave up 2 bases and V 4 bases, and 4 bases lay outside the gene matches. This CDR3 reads CASSPLQGQETQYF. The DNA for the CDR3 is TGTGCCAGCAGCCCGTTACAGGGGCAAGAGACCCAGTACTTC.

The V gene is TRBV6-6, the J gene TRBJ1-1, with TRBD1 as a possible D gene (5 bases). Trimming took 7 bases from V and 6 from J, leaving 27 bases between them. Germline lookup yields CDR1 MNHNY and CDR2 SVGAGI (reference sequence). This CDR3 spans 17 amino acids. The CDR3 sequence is CASIRPAPGTGRAEAFF. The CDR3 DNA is TGTGCCAGCATTCGACCGGCACCCGGGACCGGACGTGCTGAAGCTTTCTTT.

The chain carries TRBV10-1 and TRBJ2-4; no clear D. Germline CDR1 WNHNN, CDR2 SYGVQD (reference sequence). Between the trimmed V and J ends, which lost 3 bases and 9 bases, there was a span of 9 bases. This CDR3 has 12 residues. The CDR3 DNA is TGCGCCAGCAGTGATACGGGCGGCATTCAGTACTTC. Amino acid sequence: CASSDTGGIQYF.

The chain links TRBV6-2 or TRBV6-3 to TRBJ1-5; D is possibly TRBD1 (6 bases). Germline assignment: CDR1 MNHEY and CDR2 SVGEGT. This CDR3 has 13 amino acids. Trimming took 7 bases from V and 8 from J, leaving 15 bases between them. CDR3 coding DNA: TGTGCCAGCACCCCGACAGGTGGTAAGCCCCAGCATTTT. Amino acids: CASTPTGGKPQHF.

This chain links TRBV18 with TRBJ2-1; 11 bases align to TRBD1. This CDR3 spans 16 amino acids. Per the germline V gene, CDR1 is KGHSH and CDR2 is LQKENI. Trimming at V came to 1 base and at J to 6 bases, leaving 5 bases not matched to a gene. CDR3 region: CASSPRGTGGLNEQFF. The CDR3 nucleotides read TGTGCCAGCTCACCACGAGGGACAGGGGGACTCAATGAGCAGTTCTTC.

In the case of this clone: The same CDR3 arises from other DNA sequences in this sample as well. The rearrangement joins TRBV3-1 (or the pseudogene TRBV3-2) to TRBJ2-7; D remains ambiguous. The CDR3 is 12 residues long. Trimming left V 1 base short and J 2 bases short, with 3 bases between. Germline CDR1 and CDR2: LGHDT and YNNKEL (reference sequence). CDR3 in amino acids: CASSQGPYEQYF. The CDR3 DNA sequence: TGTGCCAGCAGCCAAGGGCCCTACGAGCAGTACTTC.

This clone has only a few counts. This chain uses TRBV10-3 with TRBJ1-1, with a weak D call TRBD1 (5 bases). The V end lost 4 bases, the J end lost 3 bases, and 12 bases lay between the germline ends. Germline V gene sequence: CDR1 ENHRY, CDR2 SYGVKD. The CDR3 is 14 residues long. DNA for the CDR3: TGTGCCATCAGTGGCGGGGGACGGGACACTGAAGCTTTCTTT. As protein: CAISGGGRDTEAFF.